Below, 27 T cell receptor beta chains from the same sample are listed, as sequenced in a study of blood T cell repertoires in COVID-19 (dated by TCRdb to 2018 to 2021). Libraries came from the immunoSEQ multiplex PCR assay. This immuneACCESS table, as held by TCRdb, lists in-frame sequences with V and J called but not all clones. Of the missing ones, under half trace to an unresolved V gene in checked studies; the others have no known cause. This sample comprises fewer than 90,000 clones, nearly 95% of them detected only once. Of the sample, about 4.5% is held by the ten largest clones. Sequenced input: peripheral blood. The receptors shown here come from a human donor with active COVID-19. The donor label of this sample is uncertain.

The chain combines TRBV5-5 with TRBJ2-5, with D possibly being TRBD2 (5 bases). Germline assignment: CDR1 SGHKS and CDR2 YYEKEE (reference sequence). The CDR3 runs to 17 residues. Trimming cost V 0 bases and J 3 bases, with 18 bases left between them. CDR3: CASSLVSGSPLEETQYF. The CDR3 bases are TGTGCCAGCAGCTTGGTTTCGGGGTCCCCTCTCGAAGAGACCCAGTACTTC.

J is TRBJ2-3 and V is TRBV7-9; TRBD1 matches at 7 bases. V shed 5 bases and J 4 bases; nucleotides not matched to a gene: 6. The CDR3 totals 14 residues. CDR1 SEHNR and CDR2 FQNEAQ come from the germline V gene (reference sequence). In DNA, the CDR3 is TGTGCCAGCAGCGCCGGGACAGTCGCAGATACGCAGTATTTT. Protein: CASSAGTVADTQYF. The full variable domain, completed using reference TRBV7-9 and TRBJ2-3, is DTGVSQNPRHKITKRGQNVTFRCDPISEHNRLYWYRQTLGQGPEFLTYFQNEAQLEKSRLLSDRFSAERPKGSFSTLEIQRTEQGDSAMYLCASSAGTVADTQYFGPGTRLTVL.

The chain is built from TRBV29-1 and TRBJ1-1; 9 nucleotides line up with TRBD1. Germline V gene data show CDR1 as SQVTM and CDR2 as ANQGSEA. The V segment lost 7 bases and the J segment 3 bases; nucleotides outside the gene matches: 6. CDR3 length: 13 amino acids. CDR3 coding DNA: TGCAGCGCAAATACAGGGGGCTACACTGAAGCTTTCTTT. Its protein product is CSANTGGYTEAFF.

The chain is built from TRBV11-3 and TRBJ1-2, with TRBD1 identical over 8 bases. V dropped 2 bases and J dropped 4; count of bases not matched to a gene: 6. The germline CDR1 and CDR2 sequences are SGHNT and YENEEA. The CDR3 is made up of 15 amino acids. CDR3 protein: CASSLSFGQGYGYTF. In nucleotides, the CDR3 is TGTGCCAGCAGCTTAAGTTTCGGACAGGGCTATGGCTACACCTTC. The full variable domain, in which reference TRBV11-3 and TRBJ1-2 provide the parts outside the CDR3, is EAGVVQSPRYKIIEKKQPVAFWCNPISGHNTLYWYLQNLGQGPELLIRYENEEAVDDSQLPKDRFSAERLKGVDSTLKIQPAELGDSAVYLCASSLSFGQGYGYTFGSGTRLTVV.

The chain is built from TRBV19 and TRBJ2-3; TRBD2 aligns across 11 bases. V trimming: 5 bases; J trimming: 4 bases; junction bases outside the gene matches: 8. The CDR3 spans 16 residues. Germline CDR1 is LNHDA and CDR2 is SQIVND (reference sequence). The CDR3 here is CASSALAGGPSDTQYF. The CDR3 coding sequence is TGTGCCAGTAGTGCATTAGCGGGAGGGCCCTCAGATACGCAGTATTTT. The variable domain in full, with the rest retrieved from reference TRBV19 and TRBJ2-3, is DGGITQSPKYLFRKEGQNVTLSCEQNLNHDAMYWYRQDPGQGLRLIYYSQIVNDFQKGDIAEGYSVSREKKESFPLTVTSAQKNPTAFYLCASSALAGGPSDTQYFGPGTRLTVL.

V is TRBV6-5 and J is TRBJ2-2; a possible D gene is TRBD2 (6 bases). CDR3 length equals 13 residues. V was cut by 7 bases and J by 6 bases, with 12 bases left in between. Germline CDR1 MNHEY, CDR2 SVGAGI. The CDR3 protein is CASNRREAGELFF. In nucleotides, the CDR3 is TGTGCCAGCAACCGGAGGGAGGCCGGGGAGCTGTTTTTT.

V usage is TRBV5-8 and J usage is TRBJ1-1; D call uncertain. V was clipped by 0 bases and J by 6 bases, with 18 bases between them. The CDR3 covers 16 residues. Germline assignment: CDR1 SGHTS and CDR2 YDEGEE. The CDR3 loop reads CASSLERRGPWPEAFF. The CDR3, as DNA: TGTGCCAGCAGCTTGGAAAGAAGAGGGCCGTGGCCTGAAGCTTTCTTT.

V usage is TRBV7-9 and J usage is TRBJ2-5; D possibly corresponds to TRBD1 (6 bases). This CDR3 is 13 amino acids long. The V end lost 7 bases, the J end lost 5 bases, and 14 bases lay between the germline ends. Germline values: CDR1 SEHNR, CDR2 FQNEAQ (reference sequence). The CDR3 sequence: CASIPDSKETQYF. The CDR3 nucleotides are TGTGCCAGCATCCCGGACAGCAAGGAGACCCAGTACTTC.

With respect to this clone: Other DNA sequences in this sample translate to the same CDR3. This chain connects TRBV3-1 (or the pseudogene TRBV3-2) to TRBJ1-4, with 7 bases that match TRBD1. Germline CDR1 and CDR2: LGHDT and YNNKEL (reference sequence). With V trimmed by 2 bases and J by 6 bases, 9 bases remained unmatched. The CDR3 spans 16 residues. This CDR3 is CASSQRGEGADEKLFF. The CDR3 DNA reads TGTGCCAGCAGCCAACGTGGTGAGGGGGCGGATGAAAAACTGTTTTTT.

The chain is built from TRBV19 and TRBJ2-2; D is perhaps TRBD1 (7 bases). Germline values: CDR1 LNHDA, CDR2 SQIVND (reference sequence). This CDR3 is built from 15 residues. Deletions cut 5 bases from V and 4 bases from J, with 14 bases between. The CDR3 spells CASSGAGGFTGELFF. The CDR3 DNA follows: TGTGCCAGTAGTGGGGCAGGGGGGTTCACCGGGGAGCTGTTTTTT.

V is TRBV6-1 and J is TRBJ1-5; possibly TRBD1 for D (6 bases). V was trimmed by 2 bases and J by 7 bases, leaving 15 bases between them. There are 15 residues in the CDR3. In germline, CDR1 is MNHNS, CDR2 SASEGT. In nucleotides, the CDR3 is TGTGCCAGCAGTGAATTTGGTCAGGGGCAACAGCCCCAGCATTTT. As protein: CASSEFGQGQQPQHF.

CDR3 sequence (DNA): TGTGCCAGCAGCTTAATAGGGGATGGCTACACCTTC. Its translation: CASSLIGDGYTF. V is TRBV7-6 and J is TRBJ1-2, with a weak D call TRBD1 (5 bases). The germline V gene encodes CDR1 SGHVS and CDR2 FNYEAQ. The CDR3 is 12 residues long. V lost 2 bases and J 6 bases, leaving 7 bases between the germline ends.

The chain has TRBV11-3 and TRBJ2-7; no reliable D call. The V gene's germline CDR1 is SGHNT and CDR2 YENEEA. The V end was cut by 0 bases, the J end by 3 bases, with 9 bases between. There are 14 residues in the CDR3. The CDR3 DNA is TGTGCCAGCAGCTTAGATGTCGGAGTCTACGAGCAGTACTTC. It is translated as CASSLDVGVYEQYF. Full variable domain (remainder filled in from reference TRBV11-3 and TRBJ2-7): EAGVVQSPRYKIIEKKQPVAFWCNPISGHNTLYWYLQNLGQGPELLIRYENEEAVDDSQLPKDRFSAERLKGVDSTLKIQPAELGDSAVYLCASSLDVGVYEQYFGPGTRLTVT.

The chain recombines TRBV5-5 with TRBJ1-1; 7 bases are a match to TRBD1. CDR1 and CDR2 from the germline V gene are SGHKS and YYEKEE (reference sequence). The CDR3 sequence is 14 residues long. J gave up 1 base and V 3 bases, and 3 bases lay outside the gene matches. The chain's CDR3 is CASSWGQKNTEAFF. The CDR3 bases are TGTGCCAGCAGCTGGGGACAGAAGAACACTGAAGCTTTCTTT.

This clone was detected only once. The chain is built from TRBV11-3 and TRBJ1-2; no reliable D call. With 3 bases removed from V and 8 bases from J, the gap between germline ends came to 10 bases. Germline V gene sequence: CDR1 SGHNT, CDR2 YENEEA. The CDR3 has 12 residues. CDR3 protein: CASSFDRAGYTF. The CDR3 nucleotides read TGTGCCAGCAGCTTTGATCGCGCAGGCTACACCTTC. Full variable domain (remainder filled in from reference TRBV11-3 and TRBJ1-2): EAGVVQSPRYKIIEKKQPVAFWCNPISGHNTLYWYLQNLGQGPELLIRYENEEAVDDSQLPKDRFSAERLKGVDSTLKIQPAELGDSAVYLCASSFDRAGYTFGSGTRLTVV.

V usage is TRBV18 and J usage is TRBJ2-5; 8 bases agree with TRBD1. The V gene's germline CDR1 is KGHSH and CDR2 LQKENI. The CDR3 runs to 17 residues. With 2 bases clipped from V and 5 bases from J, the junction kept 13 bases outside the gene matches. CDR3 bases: TGTGCCAGCTCACCATTACCTTCCAGGGGGCAAGGGGAGACCCAGTACTTC. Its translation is CASSPLPSRGQGETQYF.

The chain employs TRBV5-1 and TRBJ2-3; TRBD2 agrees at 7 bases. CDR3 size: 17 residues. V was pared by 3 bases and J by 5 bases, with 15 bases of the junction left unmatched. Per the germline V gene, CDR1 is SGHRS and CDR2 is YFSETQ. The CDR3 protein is CASSSSAGSGIGDTQYF. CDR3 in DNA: TGCGCCAGCAGCTCCTCCGCGGGGAGCGGGATAGGAGATACGCAGTATTTT.

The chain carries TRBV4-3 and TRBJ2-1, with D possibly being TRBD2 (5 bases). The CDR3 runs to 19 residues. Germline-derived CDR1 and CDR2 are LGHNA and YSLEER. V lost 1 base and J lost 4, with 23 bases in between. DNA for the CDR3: TGCGCCAGCAGCCAAGTGGTTCAGGCTAGCTCACAAAAATACAATGAGCAGTTCTTC. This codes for CASSQVVQASSQKYNEQFF.

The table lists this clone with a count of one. CDR3 residues: CASSPPHGEETNEKLFF. As DNA, the CDR3 is TGTGCCAGCAGCCCGCCCCATGGGGAGGAAACTAATGAAAAACTGTTTTTT. The rearrangement joins TRBV7-9 to TRBJ1-4; D gene ambiguous. V was clipped by 5 bases and J by 1 base, with 17 bases between them. The length of the CDR3 is 17 residues. Germline CDR1 reads SEHNR; CDR2 reads FQNEAQ (reference sequence).

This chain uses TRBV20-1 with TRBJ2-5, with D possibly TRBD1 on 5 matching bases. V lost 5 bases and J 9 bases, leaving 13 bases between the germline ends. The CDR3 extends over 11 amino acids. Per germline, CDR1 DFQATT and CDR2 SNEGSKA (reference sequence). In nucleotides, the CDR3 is TGCAGTGCTCAACTCATAGGGGCCCAGTACTTC. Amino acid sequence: CSAQLIGAQYF.

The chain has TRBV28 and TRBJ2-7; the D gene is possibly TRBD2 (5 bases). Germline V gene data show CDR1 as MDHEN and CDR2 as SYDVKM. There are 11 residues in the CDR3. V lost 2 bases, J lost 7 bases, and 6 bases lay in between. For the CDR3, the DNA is TGTGCCAGCAGTTTAACTAGTGAGCAGTACTTC. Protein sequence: CASSLTSEQYF.

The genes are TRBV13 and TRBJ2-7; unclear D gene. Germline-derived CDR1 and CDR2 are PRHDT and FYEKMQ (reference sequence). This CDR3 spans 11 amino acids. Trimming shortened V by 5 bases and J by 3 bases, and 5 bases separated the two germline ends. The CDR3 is CASSNSYEQYF. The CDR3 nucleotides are TGTGCCAGCAGCAACAGCTACGAGCAGTACTTC. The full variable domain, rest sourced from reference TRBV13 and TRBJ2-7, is AAGVIQSPRHLIKEKRETATLKCYPIPRHDTVYWYQQGPGQDPQFLISFYEKMQSDKGSIPDRFSAQQFSDYHSELNMSSLELGDSALYFCASSNSYEQYFGPGTRLTVT.

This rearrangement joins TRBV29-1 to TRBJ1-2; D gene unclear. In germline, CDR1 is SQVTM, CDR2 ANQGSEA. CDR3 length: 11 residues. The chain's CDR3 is CCGPAPYGYTF. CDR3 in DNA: TGCTGTGGGCCCGCGCCTTATGGCTACACCTTC.

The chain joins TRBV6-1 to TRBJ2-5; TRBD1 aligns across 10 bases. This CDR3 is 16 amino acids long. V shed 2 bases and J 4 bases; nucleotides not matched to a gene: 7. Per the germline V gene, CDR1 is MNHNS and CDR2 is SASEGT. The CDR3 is CASSEWGQGLRETQYF. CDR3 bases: TGTGCCAGCAGTGAATGGGGACAGGGGCTTCGAGAGACCCAGTACTTC.

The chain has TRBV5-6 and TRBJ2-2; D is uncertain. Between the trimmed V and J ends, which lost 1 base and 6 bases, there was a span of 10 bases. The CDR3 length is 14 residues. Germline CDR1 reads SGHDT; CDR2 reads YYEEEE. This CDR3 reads CASSLYRVSGELFF. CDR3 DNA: TGTGCCAGCAGCTTGTATCGGGTGTCCGGGGAGCTGTTTTTT.

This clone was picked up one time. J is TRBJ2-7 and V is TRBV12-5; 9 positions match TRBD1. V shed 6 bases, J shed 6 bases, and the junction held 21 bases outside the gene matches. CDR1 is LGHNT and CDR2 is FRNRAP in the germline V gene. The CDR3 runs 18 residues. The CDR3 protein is CASGARDREKLLGGEQYF. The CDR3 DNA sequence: TGTGCTAGTGGAGCAAGGGACAGGGAGAAATTGTTAGGTGGCGAGCAGTACTTC.

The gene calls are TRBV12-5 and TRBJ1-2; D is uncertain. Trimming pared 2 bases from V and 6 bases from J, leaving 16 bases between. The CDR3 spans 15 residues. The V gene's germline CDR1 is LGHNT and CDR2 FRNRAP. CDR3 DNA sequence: TGTGCTAGTGGTTTGTCTCTAATTCCTCGGGATGGCTACACCTTC. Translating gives CASGLSLIPRDGYTF.